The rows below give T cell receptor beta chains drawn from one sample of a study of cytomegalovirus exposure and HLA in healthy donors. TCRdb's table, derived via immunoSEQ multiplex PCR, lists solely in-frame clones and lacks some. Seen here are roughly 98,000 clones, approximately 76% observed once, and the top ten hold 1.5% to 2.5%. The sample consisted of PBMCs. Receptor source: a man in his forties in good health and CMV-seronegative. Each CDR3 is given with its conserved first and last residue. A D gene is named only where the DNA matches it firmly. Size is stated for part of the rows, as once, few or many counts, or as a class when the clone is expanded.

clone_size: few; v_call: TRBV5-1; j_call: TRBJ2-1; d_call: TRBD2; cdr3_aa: CASSLGIAGNYNEQFF; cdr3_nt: TGCGCCAGCAGCTTGGGTATAGCGGGGAACTACAATGAGCAGTTCTTC
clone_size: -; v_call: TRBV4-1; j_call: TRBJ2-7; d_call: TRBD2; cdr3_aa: CASSPQRESSYEQYF; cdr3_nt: TGCGCCAGCAGCCCCCAGCGGGAGAGCTCCTACGAGCAGTACTTC
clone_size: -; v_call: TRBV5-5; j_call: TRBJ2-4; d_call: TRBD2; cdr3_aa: CASSLGGAGGPLDIQYF; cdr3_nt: TGTGCCAGCAGCTTGGGGGGTGCGGGGGGCCCTCTCGACATTCAGTACTTC
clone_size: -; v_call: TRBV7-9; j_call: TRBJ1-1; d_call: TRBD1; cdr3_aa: CSSSPGTGAEAFF; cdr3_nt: TGTTCCAGCAGCCCGGGGACAGGGGCTGAAGCTTTCTTT
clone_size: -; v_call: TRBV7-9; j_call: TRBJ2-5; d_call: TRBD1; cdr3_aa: CSSSSSRQGEKPQYF; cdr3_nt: TGTTCCAGCAGCTCGAGTAGACAGGGGGAAAAACCCCAGTACTTC
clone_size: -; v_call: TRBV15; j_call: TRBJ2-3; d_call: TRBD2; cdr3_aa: CATGAREGTQYF; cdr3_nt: TGTGCCACCGGGGCGCGGGAGGGTACGCAGTATTTT
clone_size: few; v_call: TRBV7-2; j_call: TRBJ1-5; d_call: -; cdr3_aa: CASSLGAGGLDQPQHF; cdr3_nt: TGTGCCAGCAGCTTAGGCGCGGGGGGACTCGATCAGCCCCAGCATTTT
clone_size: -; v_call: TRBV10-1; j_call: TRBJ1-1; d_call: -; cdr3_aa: CASNTRGVDAFF; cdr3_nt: TGCGCCAGCAATACAAGGGGCGTTGACGCTTTCTTT
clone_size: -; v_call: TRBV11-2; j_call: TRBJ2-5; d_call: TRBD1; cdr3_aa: CASSWGVGRGRRRQETQYF; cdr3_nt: TGTGCCAGCAGCTGGGGTGTGGGCAGGGGGCGCCGACGTCAGGAGACCCAGTACTTC
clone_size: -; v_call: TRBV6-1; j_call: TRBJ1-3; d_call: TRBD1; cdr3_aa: CASSEQQGAGNTIYF; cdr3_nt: TGTGCCAGCAGTGAACAGCAGGGGGCTGGAAACACCATATATTTT
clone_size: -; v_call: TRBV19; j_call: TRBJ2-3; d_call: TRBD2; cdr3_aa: CASSMAGGSTDTQYF; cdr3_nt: TGTGCCAGTAGTATGGCGGGGGGAAGCACAGATACGCAGTATTTT
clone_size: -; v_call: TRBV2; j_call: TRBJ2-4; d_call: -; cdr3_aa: CASSEVLQGAKNIQYF; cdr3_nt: TGTGCCAGCAGTGAAGTTTTACAGGGAGCCAAAAACATTCAGTACTTC
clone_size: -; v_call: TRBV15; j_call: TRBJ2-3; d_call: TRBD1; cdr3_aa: CATSRGPGTGGHGDTQYF; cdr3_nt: TGTGCCACCAGCAGAGGGCCTGGGACAGGGGGCCACGGGGATACGCAGTATTTT
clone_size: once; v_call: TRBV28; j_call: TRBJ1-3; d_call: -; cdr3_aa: CASSSGLRNTIYF; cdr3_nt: TGTGCCAGCAGTTCGGGACTAAGAAACACCATATATTTT
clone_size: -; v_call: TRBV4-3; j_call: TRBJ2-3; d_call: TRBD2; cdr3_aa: CASSQRGGQVDTQYF; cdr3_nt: TGCGCCAGCAGCCAACGGGGGGGCCAGGTCGATACGCAGTATTTT
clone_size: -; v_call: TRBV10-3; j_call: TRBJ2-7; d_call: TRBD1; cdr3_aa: CAISESTGGHISEQYF; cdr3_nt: TGTGCCATCAGTGAGTCCACAGGGGGCCATATTAGCGAGCAGTACTTC
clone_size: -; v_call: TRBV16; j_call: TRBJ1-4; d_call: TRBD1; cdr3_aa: CASRAHIFRDRSEKLFF; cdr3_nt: TGTGCCAGCAGAGCCCACATTTTCCGGGACAGGTCTGAAAAACTGTTTTTT
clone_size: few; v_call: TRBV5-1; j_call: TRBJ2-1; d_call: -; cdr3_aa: CASSLDPSSYNEQFF; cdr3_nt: TGCGCCAGCAGCTTGGATCCGAGCTCCTACAATGAGCAGTTCTTC
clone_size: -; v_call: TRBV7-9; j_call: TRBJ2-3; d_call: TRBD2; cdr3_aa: CASRPNGLAGLDTQYF; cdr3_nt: TGTGCCAGCAGGCCCAATGGACTAGCGGGATTGGATACGCAGTATTTT
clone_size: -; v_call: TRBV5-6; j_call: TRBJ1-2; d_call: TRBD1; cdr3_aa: CASSRRTGPNYGYTF; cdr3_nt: TGTGCCAGCAGCCGAAGGACAGGACCTAACTATGGCTACACCTTC
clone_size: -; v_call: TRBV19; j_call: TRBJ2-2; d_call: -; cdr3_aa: CASSISILGGVNTGELFF; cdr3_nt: TGTGCCAGTAGTATTAGTATTCTTGGCGGGGTTAACACCGGGGAGCTGTTTTTT
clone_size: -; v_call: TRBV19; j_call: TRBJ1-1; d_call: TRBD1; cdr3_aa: CASSAGQGIPYTEAFF; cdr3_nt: TGTGCCAGTAGTGCAGGACAGGGGATCCCGTACACTGAAGCTTTCTTT
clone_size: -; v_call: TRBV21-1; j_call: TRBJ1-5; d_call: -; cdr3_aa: CASSTTLGGADNQPQHF; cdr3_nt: TGTGCCAGCAGCACTACCCTAGGAGGGGCGGACAATCAGCCCCAGCATTTT
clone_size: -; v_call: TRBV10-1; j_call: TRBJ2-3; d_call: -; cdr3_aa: CASSETVTDTQYF; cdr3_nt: TGCGCCAGCAGTGAAACAGTCACAGATACGCAGTATTTT
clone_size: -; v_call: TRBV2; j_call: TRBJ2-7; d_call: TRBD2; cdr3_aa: CASSGTSGAGGEQYF; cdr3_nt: TGTGCCAGCAGTGGGACTAGCGGGGCGGGTGGCGAGCAGTACTTC
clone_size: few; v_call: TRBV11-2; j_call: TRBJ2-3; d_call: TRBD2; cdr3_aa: CASSLSSGSTDTQYF; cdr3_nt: TGTGCCAGCAGCTTATCTAGCGGGAGCACAGATACGCAGTATTTT
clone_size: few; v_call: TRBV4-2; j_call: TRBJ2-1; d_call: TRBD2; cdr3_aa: CASSPGGGKNEQFF; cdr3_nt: TGTGCCAGCAGCCCCGGCGGGGGGAAGAATGAGCAGTTCTTC
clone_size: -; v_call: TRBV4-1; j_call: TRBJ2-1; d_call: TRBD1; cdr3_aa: CASSQDSPGQGNNEQFF; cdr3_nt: TGCGCCAGCAGCCAGGATTCCCCGGGACAGGGAAACAATGAGCAGTTCTTC
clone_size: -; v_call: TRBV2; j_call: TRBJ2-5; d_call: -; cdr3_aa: CASLGQVAALPVTQYF; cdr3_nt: TGTGCCAGCCTGGGGCAGGTAGCGGCCCTACCAGTGACCCAGTACTTC
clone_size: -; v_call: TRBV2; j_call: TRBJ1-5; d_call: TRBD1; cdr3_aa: CASSSGTGGRYSNQPQHF; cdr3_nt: TGTGCCAGCAGCTCAGGGACAGGGGGCCGATATAGCAATCAGCCCCAGCATTTT
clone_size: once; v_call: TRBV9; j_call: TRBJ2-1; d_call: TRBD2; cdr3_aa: CASNEAGVGNEQFF; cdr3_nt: TGTGCCAGCAACGAAGCGGGAGTAGGTAATGAGCAGTTCTTC
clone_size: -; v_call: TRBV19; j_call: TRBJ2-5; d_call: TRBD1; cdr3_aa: CASSPRQGWQETQYF; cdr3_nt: TGTGCCAGTAGTCCAAGACAGGGTTGGCAAGAGACCCAGTACTTC
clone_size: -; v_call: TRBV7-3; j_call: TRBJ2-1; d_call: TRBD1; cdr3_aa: CASSSGPGTGGLNEQFF; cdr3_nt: TGTGCCAGCAGCTCCGGACCCGGGACAGGGGGCCTCAATGAGCAGTTCTTC
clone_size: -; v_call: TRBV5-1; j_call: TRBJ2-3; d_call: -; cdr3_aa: CASSMNREIYTDTQYF; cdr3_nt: TGCGCCAGCAGCATGAACAGGGAAATTTACACAGATACGCAGTATTTT
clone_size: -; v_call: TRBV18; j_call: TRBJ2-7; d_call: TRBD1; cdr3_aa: CASSPGTGKNYEQYF; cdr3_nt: TGTGCCAGCTCACCCGGGACAGGGAAAAACTACGAGCAGTACTTC
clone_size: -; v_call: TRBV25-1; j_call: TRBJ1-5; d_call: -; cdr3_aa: CASSDRGNQPQHF; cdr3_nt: TGTGCCAGCAGTGACAGGGGCAATCAGCCCCAGCATTTT
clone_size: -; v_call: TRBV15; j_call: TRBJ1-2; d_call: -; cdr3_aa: CATSRGAGAGGYTF; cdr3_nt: TGTGCCACCAGCAGAGGGGCAGGGGCTGGCGGCTACACCTTC